This T cell receptor (beta chain) was profiled in a study of T cells after posttransplantation cyclophosphamide (dated by TCRdb to 2015 to 2016). Study-wide context: The study tracked T cell repertoire reconstitution by TRB sequencing after myeloablative bone marrow transplantation using posttransplantation cyclophosphamide as GVHD prophylaxis. Antigen receptor sequencing was done on samples from some 35 PTCy-treated patients and from roughly 17 related bone marrow donors of those patients. Blood from all 35 or so PTCy patients who had 1-year posttransplant specimens underwent TRB sequencing. Up to about 3 additional blood samples from 2 to 5.2 years after transplant were also TRB-sequenced in 3 patients, as was pretransplant blood from a handful of patients. Because TRA and TRB clonality correlated tightly in about 10 samples, later TCR analyses were limited to TRB. Public TRB sequences were checked against a database of over 3,500 sequences associated with responses to pathogens, tumor antigens, self-antigens and alloantigens. Findings and caveats that apply to the study as a whole: Across over 40 patients, TRB clonality was highly associated with recipient CMV seropositivity and CMV reactivation, and diversity in PTCy patients was similar to diversity in CNI/methotrexate controls. Donor-recipient similarity was low at 1-2 months but increased during the first year, and donor CD8+ memory clones often dominated later blood repertoires. The TRB repertoires of T cells infiltrating skin or GI tract showed only limited overlap with the TRB repertoires of T cells in blood.

Genomic DNA was the input for TRB sequencing, which was run either with the immunoSEQ assay at survey resolution or with the hsTCRB kit. Per the original workflow: The immunoSEQ software was used for initial read processing, and the LymphoSeq R package was used for repertoire analyses. Clonality was computed as 1 minus normalized Shannon entropy; Gini coefficient was also calculated for each TRB dataset. To infer phenotypes in unsorted samples, TRB sequences from sorted subsets of the recipient or donor were mapped onto unsorted samples from the same recipient. Sourced from immuneACCESS, this table was stored by TCRdb with only in-frame sequences that have V and J called. A share of the clones is absent; for the studies checked, an unresolved V gene accounts for under half, and the remainder has no known explanation. Clone size and the V and J calls come from that table; the DNA yielded D and trimming. The data for this sample show some 39,000 clones, each detected more than once. Of the sample, 1.2% is held by the ten largest clones.

Related bone marrow donors provided peripheral blood samples on the day of marrow donation. Peripheral blood and bone marrow mononuclear cells were isolated by Ficoll-Hypaque density centrifugation and cryopreserved. From its cysteine to its phenylalanine, the CDR3 spans 16 amino acids. Just the 48-base CDR3 DNA is kept, in frame starting at base 1. The trim is 4 bases for V and 0 bases for J, with a gap of 14 bases between the germline ends. For CDR1 and CDR2, the germline V gene lists MGHRA and YSYEKL. With respect to this clone: Which antigen it targets is not known. No quality values exist for individual bases; no much larger clone is one base distant.

In this chain, TRBV4-1 is recombined with TRBJ2-3; TRBD2 could be the D gene, as 6 bases match. This receptor was identified in a girl aged 5-17 years in good health, CMV-negative, and a related stem cell transplant donor. Sequences were obtained from PBMCs. The DNA sequence reads TGCGCCAGCAGCCGGCGACTAGGTCCTAGCACAGATACGCAGTATTTT. Protein translation: CASSRRLGPSTDTQYF.